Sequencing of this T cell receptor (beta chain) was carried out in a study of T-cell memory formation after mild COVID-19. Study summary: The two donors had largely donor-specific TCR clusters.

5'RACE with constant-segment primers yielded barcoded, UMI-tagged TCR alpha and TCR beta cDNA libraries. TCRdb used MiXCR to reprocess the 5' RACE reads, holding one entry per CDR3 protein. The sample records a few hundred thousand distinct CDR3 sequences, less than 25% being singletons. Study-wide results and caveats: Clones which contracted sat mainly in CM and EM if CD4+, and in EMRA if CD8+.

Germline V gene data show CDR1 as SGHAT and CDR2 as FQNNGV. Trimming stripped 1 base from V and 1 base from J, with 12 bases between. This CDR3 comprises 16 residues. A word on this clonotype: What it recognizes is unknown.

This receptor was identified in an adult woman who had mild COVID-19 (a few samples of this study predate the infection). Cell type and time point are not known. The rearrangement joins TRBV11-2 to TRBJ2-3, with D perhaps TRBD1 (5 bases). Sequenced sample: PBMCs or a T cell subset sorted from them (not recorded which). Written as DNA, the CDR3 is TGTGCCAGCAGCTTAGTTTTAGGGGCTGGCACAGATACGCAGTATTTT. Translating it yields CASSLVLGAGTDTQYF.